Reported below is one T cell receptor beta chain. Its antigen is as yet unknown. This entry comes from a study of cytomegalovirus exposure and HLA in healthy donors. Overall study findings and caveats: When analyzed later, a missense DCLRE1C variant was found to be linked to TCR beta V- and J-gene trimming. Compared with the approximately 680-donor mean, an Asian-associated ancestry cluster reportedly had fewer N-insertions, according to a later analysis. A later analysis by the authors found several of the most significant clusters apparently linked to common viral pathogens.

Germline lookup yields CDR1 SGDLS and CDR2 YYNGEE. There are 15 residues in the CDR3. V trimming: 3 bases; J trimming: 7 bases; junction bases outside the gene matches: 12. Amplification used 60 Vbeta primers and 13 Jbeta primers. In the authors' workflow: It was a later analysis that counted approximately 81 million unique TCR beta chains, of which roughly 11 million were shared. Profiling relied on immunoSEQ multiplex PCR, and the TCRdb table lists in-frame clones only, not all of them. D and trimming come from the DNA, and the V and J calls and clone size come from that table. This sample carries about 180,000 clones, around 80% of them seen once, and the ten largest clones take more than 0.5%.

The sequence derives from a woman between 50 and 59 years old in good health and CMV-seronegative. The J gene is TRBJ2-5, the V gene TRBV9; TRBD2 matches 7 bases. Sequencing was performed on PBMCs. CDR3 sequence: CASSASGEGDGTQYF. The CDR3 coding sequence is TGTGCCAGCAGCGCCAGCGGGGAAGGGGATGGGACCCAGTACTTC.